This TCR beta chain was profiled in a study of blood T cell repertoires in COVID-19 (TCRdb year 2020). At the level of the whole study: Samples covering the acute and convalescent phases of COVID-19 were provided by collaborators in the United States, Italy and Spain. The material from the prospective study consisted of cDNA or gDNA derived from T cells, B-cell-depleted T cells, or PBMCs. The dataset comprised deeply sampled blood TCRbeta repertoires from subjects exposed to, actively infected with, or recovered from COVID-19. A freely available public database, intended as a resource for researchers studying the immune response to SARS-CoV-2, is where the repertoires were released. Samples were obtained from the ongoing ImmuneRACE study (first 160 participants) and from 1,254 subjects provided by 6 global collaborators. Nearly every sample came with metadata listing a de-identified subject ID, COVID-19 status, age in years and sex. Where HLA class I and class II types were available, the types were taken from metadata supplied by the sample provider, not from assay-based typing. Broader findings and caveats from the paper: Clinical and demographic metadata were provided uncurated, with the amount varying by source and participant.

V drops 10 bases and J drops 1 base, leaving 17 bases in between. There are 15 amino acids in the CDR3, from cysteine to phenylalanine inclusive. Only CDR3 DNA remains: 45 bases, in frame from the first base. CDR1 and CDR2 are read off the germline V gene (reference sequence) as MNHNY and SVGAGI. The immunoSEQ Assay, a bias-controlled multiplex PCR, was used to amplify TCRbeta CDR3 regions from genomic DNA. The study's own analysis went as follows. Nucleated cell counts per sample were estimated from amplification of reference gene primers within the assay. To quantify the absolute abundance of each unique TCRbeta CDR3 rearrangement, sequence reads were collapsed and filtered. Productive Simpson clonality was computed per sample as the square root of Simpson's diversity index over productive rearrangements. TCRdb limited this immuneACCESS table to in-frame rearrangements with V and J called. A share of clones is missing; checked studies link under half to unresolved V genes, and the rest is unexplained. D and trimming come from the DNA, and the V and J calls and clone size come from that table. The sample profile shows some 48,000 clones; around 84% of them were found once. The ten largest clonotypes hold 7.6% of the sample.

This clone showed up just once. This receptor's antigen is unknown. Base qualities are not provided; no much larger clone lies one nucleotide away. The collaborating institutions used their own protocols to collect whole blood in K2EDTA tubes. Collaborator samples were shipped for TCRbeta analysis as frozen whole blood, isolated PBMCs, or DNA extracted from either sample type. Sequenced material: peripheral blood. Rearrangement joined TRBV6-6 to TRBJ1-5; the D gene is perhaps TRBD1, on 6 matching bases. This sequence was found in a human donor in a cohort sampled during active COVID-19. The nucleotide sequence reads as follows: TGTGCCACCATGAGAGAGAGGGGGAGCAATCAGCCCCAGCATTTT. This codes for CATMRERGSNQPQHF.